This TCR beta chain was observed in a study of vaccination and CD4 T cells after COVID-19. The overall study: Collection of post-COVID samples occurred a median 101 days after diagnosis, spanning a range of 35 to 161. In the control cultures, a CEFX pool, an HIV-1 Nef pool, or no peptide was supplied.

In the case of this clonotype: Its antigen is currently unknown.

The Oncomine TCR Beta short-read assay was applied to DNA of cultured CD4+ T cells. Each CDR3 protein gets one entry after TCRdb re-called the PCR reads with MiXCR. The table includes roughly 13,000 distinct CDR3 sequences, roughly 60% detected once. The V gene end was trimmed by 7 bases and the J gene end by 6 bases; junction bases not matched to a gene: 8. Germline values: CDR1 MNHNS, CDR2 SASEGT. This CDR3 spans 15 amino acids. The sample's treatment: roughly 10-day PBMC culture with coronavirus spike peptide pools or control peptides (ViraFEST assay). The V and J genes are TRBV6-1 and TRBJ2-3; 12 bases fit TRBD2. The sequenced material came from CD4+ T cells from blood, cultured in vitro. This clonotype was obtained from a human donor who had recovered from COVID-19. CDR3 sequence (DNA): TGTGCCAGCACCAGACTAGCGGGAGAGGGCGATACGCAGTATTTT. As protein: CASTRLAGEGDTQYF.